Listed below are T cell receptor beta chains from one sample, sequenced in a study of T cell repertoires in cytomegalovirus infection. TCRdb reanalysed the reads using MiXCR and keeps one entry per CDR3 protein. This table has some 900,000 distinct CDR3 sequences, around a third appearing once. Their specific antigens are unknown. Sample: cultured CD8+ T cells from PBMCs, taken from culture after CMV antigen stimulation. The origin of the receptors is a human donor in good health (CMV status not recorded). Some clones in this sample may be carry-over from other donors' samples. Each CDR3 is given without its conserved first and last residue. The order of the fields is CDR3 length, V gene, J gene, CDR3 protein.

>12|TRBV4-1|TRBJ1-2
ASSQEGISYGYT
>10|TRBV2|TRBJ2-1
ASSESHNEQF
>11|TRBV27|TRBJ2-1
ASSLRLPNEQF
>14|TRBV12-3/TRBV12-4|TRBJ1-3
ASSTLTLSSGNTIY
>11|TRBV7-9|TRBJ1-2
ASSGGPHYGYT
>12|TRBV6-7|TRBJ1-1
ANSTTKRLAEAF
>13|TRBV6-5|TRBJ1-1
ASSYSQGLGTEAF
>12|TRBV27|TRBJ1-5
ASSLGTQAQPQH
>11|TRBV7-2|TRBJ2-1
ASSPPGYNEQF
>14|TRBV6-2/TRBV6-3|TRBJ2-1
ASSYSIPRSYNEQF
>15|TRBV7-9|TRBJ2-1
ASSFTSGGAKGNEQF
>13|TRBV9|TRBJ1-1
ASSGMTGVNTEAF
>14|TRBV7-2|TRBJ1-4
ASSSLGITTNEKLF